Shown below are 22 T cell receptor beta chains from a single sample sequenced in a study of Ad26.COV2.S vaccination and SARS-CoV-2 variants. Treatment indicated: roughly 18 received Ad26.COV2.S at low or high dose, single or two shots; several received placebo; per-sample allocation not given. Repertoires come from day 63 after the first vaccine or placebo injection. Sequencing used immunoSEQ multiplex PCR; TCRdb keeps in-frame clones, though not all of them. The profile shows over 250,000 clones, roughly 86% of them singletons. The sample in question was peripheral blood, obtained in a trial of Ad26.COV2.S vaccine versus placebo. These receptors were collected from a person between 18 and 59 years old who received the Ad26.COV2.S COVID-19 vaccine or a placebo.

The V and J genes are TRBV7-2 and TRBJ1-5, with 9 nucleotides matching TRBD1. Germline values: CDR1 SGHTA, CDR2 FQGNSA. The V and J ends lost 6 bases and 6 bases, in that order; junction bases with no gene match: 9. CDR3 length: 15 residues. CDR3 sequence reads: CASSLTGGAGQPQHF. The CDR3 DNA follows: TGTGCCAGCAGTCTCACAGGGGGCGCAGGTCAGCCCCAGCATTTT.

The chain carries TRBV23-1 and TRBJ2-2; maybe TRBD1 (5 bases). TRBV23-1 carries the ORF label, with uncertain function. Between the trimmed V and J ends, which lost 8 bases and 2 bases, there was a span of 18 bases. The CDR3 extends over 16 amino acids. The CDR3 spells CASPLQGRENTGELFF. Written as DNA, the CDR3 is TGCGCCAGCCCCCTTCAGGGCAGGGAAAACACCGGGGAGCTGTTTTTT.

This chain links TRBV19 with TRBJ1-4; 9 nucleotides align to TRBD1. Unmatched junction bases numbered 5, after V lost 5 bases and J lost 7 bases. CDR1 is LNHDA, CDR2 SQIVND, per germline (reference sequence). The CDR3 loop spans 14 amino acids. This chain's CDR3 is CASSRTGAAEKLFF. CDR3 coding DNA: TGTGCCAGTAGTCGGACAGGGGCTGCTGAAAAACTGTTTTTT.

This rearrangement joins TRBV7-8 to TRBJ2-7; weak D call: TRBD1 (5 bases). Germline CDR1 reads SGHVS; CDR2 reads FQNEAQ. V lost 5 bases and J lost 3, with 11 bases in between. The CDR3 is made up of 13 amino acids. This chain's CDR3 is CASSPKTGYEQYF. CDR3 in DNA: TGTGCCAGCAGCCCAAAAACAGGCTACGAGCAGTACTTC.

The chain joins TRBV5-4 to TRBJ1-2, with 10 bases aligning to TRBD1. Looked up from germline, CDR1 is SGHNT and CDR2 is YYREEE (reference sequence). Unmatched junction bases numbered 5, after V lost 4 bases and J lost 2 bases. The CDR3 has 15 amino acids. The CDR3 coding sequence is TGTGCCAGCAGCCCGCAGGGACAGGGGAACTATGGCTACACCTTC. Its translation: CASSPQGQGNYGYTF.

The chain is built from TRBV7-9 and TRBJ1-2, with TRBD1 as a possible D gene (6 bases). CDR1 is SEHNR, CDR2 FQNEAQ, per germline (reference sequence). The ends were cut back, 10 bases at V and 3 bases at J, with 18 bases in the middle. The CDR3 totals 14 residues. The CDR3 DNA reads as TGTGCCAACACCACGTGGGGGGGCGACTATGGCTACACCTTC. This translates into CANTTWGGDYGYTF. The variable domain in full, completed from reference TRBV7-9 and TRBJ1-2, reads DTGVSQNPRHKITKRGQNVTFRCDPISEHNRLYWYRQTLGQGPEFLTYFQNEAQLEKSRLLSDRFSAERPKGSFSTLEIQRTEQGDSAMYLCANTTWGGDYGYTFGSGTRLTVV.

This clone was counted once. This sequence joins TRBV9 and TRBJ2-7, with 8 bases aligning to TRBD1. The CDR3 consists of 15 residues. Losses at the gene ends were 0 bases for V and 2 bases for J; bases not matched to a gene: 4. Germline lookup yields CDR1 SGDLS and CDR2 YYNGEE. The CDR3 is CASSVGLDRAYEQYF. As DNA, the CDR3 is TGTGCCAGCAGCGTAGGGCTGGACAGGGCCTACGAGCAGTACTTC.

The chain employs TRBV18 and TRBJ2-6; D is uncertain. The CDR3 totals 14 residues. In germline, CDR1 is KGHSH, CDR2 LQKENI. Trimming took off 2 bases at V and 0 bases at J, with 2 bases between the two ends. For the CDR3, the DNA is TGTGCCAGCTCACCAGTCTCTGGGGCCAACGTCCTGACTTTC. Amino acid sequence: CASSPVSGANVLTF.

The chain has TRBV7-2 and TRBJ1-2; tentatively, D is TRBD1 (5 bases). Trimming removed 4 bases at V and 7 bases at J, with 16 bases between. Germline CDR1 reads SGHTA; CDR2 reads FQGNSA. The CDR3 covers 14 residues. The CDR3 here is CASSSGGQPVGYTF. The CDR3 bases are TGTGCCAGCAGCTCGGGGGGTCAGCCGGTTGGCTACACCTTC.

For the CDR3, the DNA is TGTGCCAGCAGCCCCGACAGGAAAGAGACCCAGTACTTC. It translates to CASSPDRKETQYF. The genes are TRBV6-5 and TRBJ2-5; D possibly corresponds to TRBD1 (6 bases). The CDR3 spans 13 residues. Germline assignment: CDR1 MNHEY and CDR2 SVGAGI. With 6 bases removed from V and 3 bases from J, the gap between germline ends came to 11 bases.

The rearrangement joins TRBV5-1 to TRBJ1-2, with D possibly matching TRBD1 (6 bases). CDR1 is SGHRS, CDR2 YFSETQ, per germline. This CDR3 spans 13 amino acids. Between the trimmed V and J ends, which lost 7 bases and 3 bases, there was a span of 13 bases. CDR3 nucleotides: TGCGCCAGCTCTCCGGCAGGGGACTATGGCTACACCTTC. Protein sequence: CASSPAGDYGYTF. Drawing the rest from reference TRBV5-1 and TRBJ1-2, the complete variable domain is KAGVTQTPRYLIKTRGQQVTLSCSPISGHRSVSWYQQTPGQGLQFLFEYFSETQRNKGNFPGRFSGRQFSNSRSEMNVSTLELGDSALYLCASSPAGDYGYTFGSGTRLTVV.

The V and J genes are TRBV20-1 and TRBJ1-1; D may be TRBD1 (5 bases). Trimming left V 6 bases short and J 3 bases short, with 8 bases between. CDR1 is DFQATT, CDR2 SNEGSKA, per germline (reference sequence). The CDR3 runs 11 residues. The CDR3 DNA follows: TGCAGTGCCGGGACGGACACTGAAGCTTTCTTT. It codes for CSAGTDTEAFF.

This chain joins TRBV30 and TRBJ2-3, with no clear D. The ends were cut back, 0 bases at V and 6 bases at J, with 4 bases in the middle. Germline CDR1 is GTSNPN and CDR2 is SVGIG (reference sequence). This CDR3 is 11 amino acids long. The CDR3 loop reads CAWSVMDTQYF. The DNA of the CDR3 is TGTGCCTGGAGTGTTATGGATACGCAGTATTTT.

The CDR3 coding sequence is TGTGCCAGCAGGAGACCAGGGTTGGGCACAGATACGCAGTATTTT. Translating it yields CASRRPGLGTDTQYF. The chain combines TRBV6-6 with TRBJ2-3; D perhaps matches TRBD1 (5 bases). The CDR3 contains 15 residues. The V gene lost 6 bases and the J gene lost 1 base, with 14 bases spanning the gap. Germline V gene sequence: CDR1 MNHNY, CDR2 SVGAGI (reference sequence).

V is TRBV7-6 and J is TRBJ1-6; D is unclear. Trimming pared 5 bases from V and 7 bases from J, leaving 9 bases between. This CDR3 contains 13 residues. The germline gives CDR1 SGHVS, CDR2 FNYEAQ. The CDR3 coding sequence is TGTGCCAGCAGCCCACGCCTCAATTCACCCCTCCACTTT. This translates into CASSPRLNSPLHF. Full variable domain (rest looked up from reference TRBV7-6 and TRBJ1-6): GAGVSQSPRYKVTKRGQDVALRCDPISGHVSLYWYRQALGQGPEFLTYFNYEAQQDKSGLPNDRFSAERPEGSISTLTIQRTEQRDSAMYRCASSPRLNSPLHFGNGTRLTVT.

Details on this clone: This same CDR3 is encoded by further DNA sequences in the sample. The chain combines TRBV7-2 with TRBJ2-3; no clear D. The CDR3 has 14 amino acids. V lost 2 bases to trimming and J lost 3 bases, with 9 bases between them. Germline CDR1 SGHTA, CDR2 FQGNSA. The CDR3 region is CASSLRASTDTQYF. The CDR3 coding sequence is TGTGCCAGCAGCTTACGGGCAAGTACAGATACGCAGTATTTT. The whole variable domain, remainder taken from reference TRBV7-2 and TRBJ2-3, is GAGVSQSPSNKVTEKGKDVELRCDPISGHTALYWYRQSLGQGLEFLIYFQGNSAPDKSGLPSDRFSAERTGGSVSTLTIQRTQQEDSAVYLCASSLRASTDTQYFGPGTRLTVL.

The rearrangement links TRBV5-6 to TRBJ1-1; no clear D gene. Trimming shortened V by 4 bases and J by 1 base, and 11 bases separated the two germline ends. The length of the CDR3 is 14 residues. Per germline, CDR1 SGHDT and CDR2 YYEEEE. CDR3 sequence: CASSTGGWNTEAFF. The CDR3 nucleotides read TGTGCCAGCAGCACCGGTGGTTGGAACACTGAAGCTTTCTTT.

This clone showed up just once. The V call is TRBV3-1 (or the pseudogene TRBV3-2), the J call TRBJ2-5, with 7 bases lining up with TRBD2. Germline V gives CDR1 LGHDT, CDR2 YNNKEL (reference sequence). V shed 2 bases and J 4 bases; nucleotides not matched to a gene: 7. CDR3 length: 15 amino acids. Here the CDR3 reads CASSQPKSGTETQYF. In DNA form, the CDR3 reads TGTGCCAGCAGCCAACCCAAGAGCGGGACAGAGACCCAGTACTTC.

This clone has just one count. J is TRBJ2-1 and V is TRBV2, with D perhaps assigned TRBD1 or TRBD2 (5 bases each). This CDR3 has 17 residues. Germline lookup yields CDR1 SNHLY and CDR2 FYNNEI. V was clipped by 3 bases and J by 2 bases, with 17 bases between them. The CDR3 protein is CASSDLKQTAAYNEQFF. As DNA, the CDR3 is TGTGCCAGCAGTGATTTGAAACAGACAGCGGCCTACAATGAGCAGTTCTTC. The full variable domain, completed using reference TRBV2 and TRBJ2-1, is EPEVTQTPSHQVTQMGQEVILRCVPISNHLYFYWYRQILGQKVEFLVSFYNNEISEKSEIFDDQFSVERPDGSNFTLKIRSTKLEDSAMYFCASSDLKQTAAYNEQFFGPGTRLTVL.

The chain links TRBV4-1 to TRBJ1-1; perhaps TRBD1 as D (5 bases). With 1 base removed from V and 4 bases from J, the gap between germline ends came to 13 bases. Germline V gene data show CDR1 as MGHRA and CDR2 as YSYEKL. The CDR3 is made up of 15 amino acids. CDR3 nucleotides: TGCGCCAGCAGCCAAGGGAGGGGCGAGGGCACTGAAGCTTTCTTT. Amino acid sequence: CASSQGRGEGTEAFF.

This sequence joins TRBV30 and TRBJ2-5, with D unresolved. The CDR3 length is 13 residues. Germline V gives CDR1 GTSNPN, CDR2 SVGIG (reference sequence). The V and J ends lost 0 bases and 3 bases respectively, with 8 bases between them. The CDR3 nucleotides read TGTGCCTGGAGTGTCAGTCAGAAAGAGACCCAGTACTTC. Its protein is CAWSVSQKETQYF. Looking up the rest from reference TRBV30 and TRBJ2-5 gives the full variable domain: SQTIHQWPATLVQPVGSPLSLECTVEGTSNPNLYWYRQAAGRGLQLLFYSVGIGQISSEVPQNLSASRPQDRQFILSSKKLLLSDSGFYLCAWSVSQKETQYFGPGTRLLVL.

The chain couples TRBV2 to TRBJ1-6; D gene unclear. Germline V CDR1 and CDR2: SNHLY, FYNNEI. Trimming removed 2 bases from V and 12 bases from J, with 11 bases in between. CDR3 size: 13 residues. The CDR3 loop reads CASSEFGREPLHF. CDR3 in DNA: TGTGCCAGCAGTGAATTTGGTCGGGAACCCCTCCACTTT.